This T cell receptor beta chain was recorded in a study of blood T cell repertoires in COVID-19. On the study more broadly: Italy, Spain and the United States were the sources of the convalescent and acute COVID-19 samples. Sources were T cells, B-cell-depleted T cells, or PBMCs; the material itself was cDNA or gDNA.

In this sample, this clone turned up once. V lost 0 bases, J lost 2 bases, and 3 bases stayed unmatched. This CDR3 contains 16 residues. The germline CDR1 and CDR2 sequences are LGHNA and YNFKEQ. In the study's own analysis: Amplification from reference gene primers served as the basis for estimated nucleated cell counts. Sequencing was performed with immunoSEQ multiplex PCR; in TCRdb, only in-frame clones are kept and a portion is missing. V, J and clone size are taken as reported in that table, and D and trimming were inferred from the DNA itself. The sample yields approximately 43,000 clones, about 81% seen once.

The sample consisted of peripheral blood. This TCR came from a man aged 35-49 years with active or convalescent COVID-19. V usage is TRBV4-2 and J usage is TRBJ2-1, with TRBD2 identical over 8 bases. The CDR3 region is CASSQDKAGAYNEQFF. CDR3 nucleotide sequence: TGTGCCAGCAGCCAAGATAAAGCGGGAGCCTACAATGAGCAGTTCTTC.